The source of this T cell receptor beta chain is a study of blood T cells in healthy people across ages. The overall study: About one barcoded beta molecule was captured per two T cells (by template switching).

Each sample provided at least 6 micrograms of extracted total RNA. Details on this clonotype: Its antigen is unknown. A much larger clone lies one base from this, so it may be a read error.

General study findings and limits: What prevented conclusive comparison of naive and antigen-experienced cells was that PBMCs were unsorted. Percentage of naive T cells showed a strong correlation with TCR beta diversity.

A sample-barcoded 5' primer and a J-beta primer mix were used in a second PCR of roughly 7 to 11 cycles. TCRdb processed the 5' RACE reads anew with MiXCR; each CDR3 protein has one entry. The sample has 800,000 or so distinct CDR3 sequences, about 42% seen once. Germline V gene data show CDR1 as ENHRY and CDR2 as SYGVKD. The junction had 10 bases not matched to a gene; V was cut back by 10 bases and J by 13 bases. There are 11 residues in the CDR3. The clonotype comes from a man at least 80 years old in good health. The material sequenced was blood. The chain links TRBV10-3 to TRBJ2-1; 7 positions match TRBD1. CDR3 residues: CASSGGETQFF. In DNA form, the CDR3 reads TGTGCCAGCTCAGGGGGTGAGACCCAGTTCTTC.